The clone carrying this TCR beta chain occurred many times. The antigen remains unidentified. From 9 to 10 ml of fresh peripheral blood, PBMCs were isolated. The entry originates in a study of T cells in Graves' hyperthyroidism and ophthalmopathy. Study results and caveats: In the blood, most expanded thyroid clonotypes above 0.001 appeared as well.

In germline, CDR1 is SNHLY, CDR2 FYNNEI. The CDR3 sequence is 14 residues long. Trimming took off 4 bases at V and 5 bases at J, with 14 bases between the two ends. RNA transcripts were the template for amplifying TCR beta CDR3 regions. The HTBI primer set drove a first-round RT-PCR of the TCR CDR3. Via MiXCR, TCRdb re-called the multiplex PCR reads, giving one row per CDR3 protein. The sample includes about 380,000 distinct CDR3 sequences, about a fifth of them seen just once. The sequence derives from a man between 18 and 35 years old with Graves' ophthalmopathy. The chain employs TRBV2 and TRBJ1-2; the D gene is possibly TRBD1 (6 bases). Sample: blood. CDR3 sequence reads: CASSAGAWGYGYTF. The CDR3 DNA follows: TGTGCCAGCAGTGCAGGGGCCTGGGGGTATGGCTACACCTTC.